The 8 T cell receptor beta chains in this list originate from one sample, sequenced in a study of OX40 agonist ivuxolimab in advanced cancers. Repertoires were generated with immunoSEQ multiplex PCR, while TCRdb's copy carries only in-frame clones and drops some. The sample records tens of thousands of clones, 90% being singletons. The input for sequencing was CD4+ or CD8+ T cells sorted from blood, taken in a trial of the OX40 agonist ivuxolimab. These receptors all stem from an adult with an advanced solid tumor such as melanoma, head and neck, liver or kidney cancer.

The CDR3 DNA follows: TGCGCCAGCAGCCAAGTTAAATTGACGAGGGGCCAAGAGACCCAGTACTTC. Translated: CASSQVKLTRGQETQYF. The chain uses TRBV4-1 and TRBJ2-5, with D possibly being TRBD1 or TRBD2 (5 bases each). The CDR3 has 17 amino acids. Germline V gene data show CDR1 as MGHRA and CDR2 as YSYEKL. Trimming cost V 1 base and J 1 base, with 16 bases left between them.

The chain has TRBV6-1 and TRBJ1-3, with D unclear. CDR3 size: 13 residues. Between the trimmed V and J ends, which lost 4 bases and 2 bases, there was a span of 6 bases. Germline V gives CDR1 MNHNS, CDR2 SASEGT. As DNA, the CDR3 is TGTGCCAGCAGTGCCGCGGCTGGAAACACCATATATTTT. Encoded protein: CASSAAAGNTIYF.

V and J are TRBV25-1 and TRBJ2-3; D is possibly TRBD1 (6 bases). Trimming pared 3 bases from V and 3 bases from J, leaving 10 bases between. Germline assignment: CDR1 MGHDK and CDR2 SYGVNS. This CDR3 has 14 residues. The CDR3 is CASSDPRGTDTQYF. Written as DNA, the CDR3 is TGTGCCAGCAGTGACCCCAGGGGTACAGATACGCAGTATTTT.

The chain links TRBV19 to TRBJ2-2; D not certain. V lost 6 bases to trimming and J lost 3 bases, with 11 bases between them. The CDR3 totals 14 residues. Germline V lookup: CDR1 LNHDA, CDR2 SQIVND (reference sequence). CDR3 protein: CASRLMKDTGELFF. CDR3 coding DNA: TGTGCCAGTAGGTTAATGAAGGACACCGGGGAGCTGTTTTTT. The variable domain in full, completed from reference TRBV19 and TRBJ2-2, reads DGGITQSPKYLFRKEGQNVTLSCEQNLNHDAMYWYRQDPGQGLRLIYYSQIVNDFQKGDIAEGYSVSREKKESFPLTVTSAQKNPTAFYLCASRLMKDTGELFFGEGSRLTVL.

The chain has TRBV7-9 and TRBJ2-3; D gene uncertain. This CDR3 is built from 12 residues. The germline V and J ends were trimmed by 5 bases and 4 bases, with 7 bases remaining between them. Germline CDR1 is SEHNR and CDR2 is FQNEAQ (reference sequence). The CDR3 nucleotides are TGTGCCAGCAGCCCCTTAGCAGATACGCAGTATTTT. Translated: CASSPLADTQYF.

The chain couples TRBV28 to TRBJ2-1; tentative D call: TRBD2 (6 bases). Per the germline V gene, CDR1 is MDHEN and CDR2 is SYDVKM. Trimming took 10 bases from V and 9 from J, leaving 16 bases between them. The CDR3 sequence is 12 residues long. The CDR3 reads CATLRAGIEQFF. The CDR3 DNA reads TGTGCCACTCTGAGGGCGGGAATTGAGCAGTTCTTC.

The chain combines TRBV28 with TRBJ1-1; a possible D gene is TRBD1 (5 bases). CDR1 is MDHEN, CDR2 SYDVKM, per germline. The V gene lost 7 bases and the J gene lost 5 bases, with 14 bases spanning the gap. This CDR3 spans 13 amino acids. The CDR3 DNA is TGTGCCAGCACCGGGGGGGTGTCGACTGAAGCTTTCTTT. It is translated as CASTGGVSTEAFF.

The rearrangement links TRBV28 to TRBJ1-5, with 7 nucleotides matching TRBD1. Looked up from germline, CDR1 is MDHEN and CDR2 is SYDVKM. The CDR3 totals 15 residues. V was pared by 3 bases and J by 2 bases, with 4 bases of the junction left unmatched. The CDR3 region is CASSFLQGGNQPQHF. CDR3 in DNA: TGTGCCAGCAGTTTTCTTCAGGGGGGCAATCAGCCCCAGCATTTT. Full variable domain (remainder filled in from reference TRBV28 and TRBJ1-5): DVKVTQSSRYLVKRTGEKVFLECVQDMDHENMFWYRQDPGLGLRLIYFSYDVKMKEKGDIPEGYSVSREKKERFSLILESASTNQTSMYLCASSFLQGGNQPQHFGDGTRLSIL.